This TCR beta chain was identified during a study of shared clonotypes between healthy human individuals (dated by TCRdb to the early 2020s). About the full investigation: A few men and two women, aged 18 to 49 years, made up the cohort. Each donor's leukapheresis produced roughly between roughly 0.85 and 9.5 billion PBMCs. The study deeply sequenced blood TCR repertoires of five healthy adults to estimate repertoire size and the extent of clonotype sharing between individuals. To increase sequencing depth and limit assay-specific biases, TCR repertoire library preparation and sequencing were carried out by different laboratories using diverse techniques. For each donor, CD4 naive and CD4 memory were each run on three plates, CD8 naive on two plates, and CD8 memory on one plate. General study outcomes and caveats: Larger estimated clonotype richness was generally found for naive subsets than for memory subsets. Sharing across several donors was observed for approximately 5% of naive CD4, less than 4% of naive CD8, over 2% of memory CD4, and about 0.4% of memory CD8 clonotypes. Because the study included a small number of donors, the genetic and exposure-history diversity represented was limited. Sampling was limited to blood, and TCR repertoires in tissue likely differ from TCR repertoires in blood. Compared with non-shared clonotypes, clonotypes shared by all four sorted-subset donors had higher generation probabilities. Pairwise subsampling indicated that sequencing depth was expected to affect the degree of clonotype sharing among donors. Rarefaction of sorted-subset datasets indicated incomplete sequencing despite the large sequencing depth.

The CDR3 measures 16 amino acids from cysteine to phenylalanine. This entry keeps only the CDR3 DNA: 48 bases, framed from base 1. The germline V gene yields SNHLY for CDR1 and FYNNEI for CDR2. Cut back by 7 bases and 2 bases, the V and J ends lie 21 bases apart. Healthy HIV-negative adults with no recently reported acute infections or vaccinations were included as donors. All donors were Caucasian adults living in Nashville, Tennessee, USA. CD4+ T cells were enriched through magnetic negative selection, after which naive cells were positively selected on CD45RA and the remaining negative fraction served as the memory subset. After blood collection by leukapheresis, PBMCs were isolated using Ficoll-Histopaque density gradient centrifugation and then cryopreserved in the vapor phase of liquid nitrogen. Analytical flow cytometry was used to check the purity and quantity of each magnetically sorted T cell population. Genomic DNA was isolated from each sorted fraction and quantified by UV absorbance on a Nanodrop 2000c.

In the case of this clone: No antigen is known for it. Per-base quality was not reported, and no clone a single base away is much larger than it.

Using the deep immunoSEQ assay, multiplex PCR amplified TCR CDR3 regions from genomic DNA. Extracted genomic DNA from each cell subset was distributed evenly across all wells of several immunoSEQ 96-well plates, and each plate was treated as a replicate. For sorted subsets, about 0.2 ug genomic DNA, equal to about 30,000 T cell genomes, was loaded into each replicate PCR. The purified libraries were quantified using a Qubit 3.0 fluorometer, sized with a Bioanalyzer 2100, and then quantified again using the KAPA Library Quantification kit. Each immunoSEQ 96-well plate was sequenced on its own single-read 150-cycle Illumina NextSeq 550 flow cell. In the source study's methods: Because the immunoSEQ output held only junctional sequences and lacked quality scores, the filtering could not match the filtering applied to full-length reads. Sequences were annotated with PyIR, a Python wrapper for IgBLAST v1.9, using IMGT germline references to assign V/J genes and CDR3. Reads were filtered out if the reads had weak V/J assignments (E-value above 1e-6), no CDR3, stop codons, out-of-frame junctions, or ambiguous translated residues. V3J clonotypes were defined as sequences sharing an identical inferred V gene, J gene, and CDR3 amino acid sequence. Percentage overlap between repertoires was computed as shared unique clonotypes divided by the size of the smaller repertoire. Repertoire richness was assessed with RTK rarefaction, the Chao1 estimator, and Recon v2.1 estimates of unobserved clonotypes. For all TCRbeta clonotypes obtained by the gDNA method from a few donors, generation probabilities were computed with OLGA. TCRdb took this table from immuneACCESS and kept in-frame rearrangements with V and J called. Such tables lack part of the clones; where checked against another copy, unresolved V genes explain under half of the gap, and the rest is unexplained. The V and J calls and the clone size are those of that table, but D and trimming were determined from the DNA. The sample has around 1.4 million clones on record, roughly 98.5% of them singletons. Together, the top ten hold about 0.4% of the sample.

The chain couples TRBV2 to TRBJ2-7, and TRBD2 may be the D gene, going by 5 matching bases. Sequenced: naive CD4+ T cells sorted from blood. The cell subset or site tag for this specimen amounts to: CD45RA+ positively selected. This TCR was recovered from a man aged 30-40 years in good health. CDR3 sequence: CASTRARRGDTYEQYF. Here is the DNA: TGTGCCAGCACCCGCGCCCGACGGGGTGATACCTACGAGCAGTACTTC.